This T cell receptor beta chain stems from a study of early T cells in non-severe SARS-CoV-2 infection. Attachment of unique molecular identifiers to individual cDNA molecules was performed. From the 5' RACE reads, TCRdb called clonotypes with MiXCR, one entry per CDR3 protein. The repertoire has under 95,000 distinct CDR3 sequences, roughly 12% of them found once; the top ten carry 4% to 5.5%. The CDR3 is made up of 15 amino acids. The germline V gene encodes CDR1 SGHRS and CDR2 YFSETQ. J was trimmed by 3 bases and V by 4 bases; bases with no gene match: 4. This clonotype has only a few counts. This receptor was obtained from an adult who was a healthcare worker with PCR-confirmed SARS-CoV-2 infection or an uninfected control (not recorded which). The chain carries TRBV5-1 and TRBJ2-1, with TRBD2 identical over 10 bases. Specimen: whole blood. CDR3 DNA sequence: TGCGCCAGCAGCGCCGGGACTAGCGACTACAATGAGCAGTTCTTC. Its protein is CASSAGTSDYNEQFF.